The 18 T cell receptor beta chains reported below all come from one sample, sequenced in a study of patients with pleural tuberculosis (dated by TCRdb to 2013 to 2016). For sequencing, an Illumina Genome Analyzer IIx was employed. The public reads were run again by TCRdb, first through fastp at Q25 and then through MiXCR, and only productive beta chains were kept. All rows with the same CDR3 protein become a single entry with the most common DNA and genes. The sample has under 65,000 distinct CDR3 sequences on record, 7.3% of them singletons. Of the sample, about 16% falls within the top ten clones. Receptors originate from a human donor with pleural tuberculosis.

This clonotype was counted at least ten times. The chain links TRBV20-1 to TRBJ2-7; TRBD1 aligns across 7 bases. Germline values: CDR1 DFQATT, CDR2 SNEGSKA (reference sequence). J gave up 1 base and V 0 bases, and 3 bases lay outside the gene matches. This CDR3 is built from 14 residues. The DNA for the CDR3 is TGCAGTGCTAGAGACGGCAGGGGGTCCTACGAGCAGTACTTC. Its translation: CSARDGRGSYEQYF.

V and J are TRBV7-3 and TRBJ2-7; D perhaps matches TRBD2 (6 bases). Germline CDR1 reads SGHTA; CDR2 reads FQGTGA. This CDR3 has 15 residues. Trimming left V 0 bases short and J 2 bases short, with 11 bases between. The CDR3 DNA reads TGTGCCAGCAGCTTAACGGCTAGCGCAACCTACGAGCAGTACTTC. Its protein is CASSLTASATYEQYF.

At least ten counts were recorded for this clonotype. The chain links TRBV20-1 to TRBJ2-7; D ambiguous. Deletions cut 3 bases from V and 0 bases from J, with 6 bases between. CDR1 and CDR2 (germline): DFQATT, SNEGSKA (reference sequence). The CDR3 consists of 12 residues. The CDR3 is CSARGYSYEQYF. Here the CDR3 DNA reads TGCAGTGCTAGGGGCTACTCCTACGAGCAGTACTTC.

This clonotype has a count of ten or more. The genes are TRBV20-1 and TRBJ2-7; D perhaps matches TRBD2 (5 bases). In germline, CDR1 is DFQATT, CDR2 SNEGSKA (reference sequence). The CDR3 length is 15 residues. V was clipped by 3 bases and J by 5 bases, with 20 bases between them. The chain's CDR3 is CSASSSTGNSHEQYF. The CDR3 DNA follows: TGCAGTGCTAGCAGCTCTACCGGGAATTCCCACGAGCAGTACTTC.

This clonotype was seen more than once but under ten times. The rearrangement links TRBV19 to TRBJ2-7; D is possibly TRBD1 (6 bases). The CDR3 length is 14 residues. With 5 bases removed from V and 3 bases from J, the gap between germline ends came to 14 bases. Germline CDR1 reads LNHDA; CDR2 reads SQIVND (reference sequence). CDR3 coding DNA: TGTGCCAGTAGTCCGGGACACGGAGACTACGAGCAGTACTTC. Amino acid sequence: CASSPGHGDYEQYF.

In this sample, this clonotype turned up many times. J is TRBJ2-3 and V is TRBV12-3 or TRBV12-4, with D tentatively TRBD2 (5 bases). Trimming left V 5 bases short and J 6 bases short, with 24 bases between. The CDR3 length is 17 residues. The CDR3 sequence is CASSPPRLRTAGDTQYF. The CDR3 coding sequence is TGTGCCAGCAGTCCCCCGAGGTTGCGGACCGCGGGTGATACGCAGTATTTT.

This clonotype appeared a few times. The rearrangement links TRBV12-3 or TRBV12-4 to TRBJ2-1, with a weak D call TRBD2 (6 bases). V lost 1 base, J lost 6 bases, and 10 bases lay in between. The CDR3 contains 14 residues. CDR3 coding DNA: TGTGCCAGCAGTTTAGGCGGGGTCGTCAATGAGCAGTTCTTC. This translates into CASSLGGVVNEQFF.

This clonotype was detected many times. CDR3 sequence: CASSQGGGRYTEAFF. Here the CDR3 DNA reads TGCGCCAGCAGCCAGGGAGGGGGCCGTTATACTGAAGCTTTCTTT. The rearrangement links TRBV4-1 to TRBJ1-1; 7 bases agree with TRBD1. The CDR3 consists of 15 residues. Germline CDR1 reads MGHRA; CDR2 reads YSYEKL. Trimming at V came to 3 bases and at J to 5 bases, leaving 9 bases not matched to a gene.

This clonotype was recorded at least ten times. This chain uses TRBV27 with TRBJ1-1; D might be TRBD1 (6 bases). Germline loops: CDR1 MNHEY, CDR2 SMNVEV (reference sequence). The V end was cut by 6 bases, the J end by 0 bases, with 11 bases between. The CDR3 covers 14 residues. DNA of the CDR3: TGTGCCAGCAGCGTCGGACAGATGAACACTGAAGCTTTCTTT. This encodes CASSVGQMNTEAFF.

The J gene is TRBJ1-1, the V gene TRBV29-1; no clear D. The CDR3 is 12 residues long. Germline CDR1 and CDR2: SQVTM and ANQGSEA. V lost 3 bases, J lost 0 bases, and 5 bases lay in between. CDR3 sequence (DNA): TGCAGCGTTGATCAGTTGAACACTGAAGCTTTCTTT. Amino acids: CSVDQLNTEAFF. Complete variable domain (other parts from reference TRBV29-1 and TRBJ1-1): SAVISQKPSRDICQRGTSLTIQCQVDSQVTMMFWYRQQPGQSLTLIATANQGSEATYESGFVIDKFPISRPNLTFSTLTVSNMSPEDSSIYLCSVDQLNTEAFFGQGTRLTVV.

This clonotype was observed many times. This chain links TRBV27 with TRBJ2-5, with 8 positions matching TRBD1. Germline CDR1 reads MNHEY; CDR2 reads SMNVEV (reference sequence). After removal of 3 bases from V and 5 bases from J, the junction contained 8 bases not matched to a gene. CDR3 length: 15 amino acids. The CDR3 reads CASSFVMTGVETQYF. Here the CDR3 DNA reads TGTGCCAGCAGTTTCGTGATGACAGGGGTGGAGACCCAGTACTTC.

This clonotype came up a few times. This sequence may be a read error, since a much larger clone differs from it by one base. The gene calls are TRBV18 and TRBJ1-2; tentatively, D is TRBD1 (6 bases). Germline V gene data show CDR1 as KGHSH and CDR2 as LQKENI. The CDR3 length is 14 residues. This chain's CDR3 is CASSVSQGLYGCTF. In DNA form, the CDR3 reads TGTGCCAGCTCAGTCTCACAGGGACTCTATGGCTGCACCTTC.

This clonotype was found many times. This chain links TRBV7-8 with TRBJ1-3; 9 bases are shared with TRBD1. The CDR3 is made up of 14 amino acids. The germline V gene encodes CDR1 SGHVS and CDR2 FQNEAQ. V dropped 5 bases and J dropped 9; count of bases not matched to a gene: 8. CDR3 region: CASSTQTGGSTIYF. The CDR3 DNA sequence: TGTGCCAGCAGCACGCAGACAGGGGGTAGCACCATATATTTT.

This clonotype was counted many times. This chain links TRBV4-1 with TRBJ1-4, with 8 bases fitting TRBD1. The germline CDR1 and CDR2 sequences are MGHRA and YSYEKL. The CDR3 runs 14 residues. V lost 4 bases, J lost 7 bases, and 5 bases stayed unmatched. The CDR3 DNA sequence: TGCGCCAGCAGCCTCGGACAGGGAGGTGAAAAACTGTTTTTT. Protein: CASSLGQGGEKLFF.

With regard to this clonotype: A much more abundant neighbour one base away suggests this may be a read error. The chain employs TRBV20-1 and TRBJ1-1; D gene ambiguous. The CDR3 sequence is 14 residues long. V was cut by 1 base and J by 3 bases, with 12 bases left in between. Germline-derived CDR1 and CDR2 are DFQATT and SNEGSKA (reference sequence). CDR3 region: CSARGLGRYTEAFF. CDR3 bases: TGCAGTGCTAGAGGGTTAGGACGGTACACTGAAGCTTTCTTT.

This clonotype was detected ten times or more. CDR3 loop: CASNGQGGSYEQYF. The DNA of the CDR3 is TGTGCCAGCAATGGACAGGGAGGCTCCTACGAGCAGTACTTC. The gene calls are TRBV6-1 and TRBJ2-7; TRBD1 agrees at 8 bases. CDR1 MNHNS and CDR2 SASEGT come from the germline V gene. CDR3 length equals 14 residues. V trimming: 7 bases; J trimming: 0 bases; junction bases outside the gene matches: 5.

A note on this clonotype: A clone one base away is much larger, so this may be a read error. CDR3 loop: CASRAAGGRNEQFF. For the CDR3, the DNA is TGTGCCAGCAGGGCGGCAGGGGGTCGGAATGAGCAGTTCTTC. The chain employs TRBV2 and TRBJ2-1; 7 bases match TRBD1. Germline V lookup: CDR1 SNHLY, CDR2 FYNNEI. The CDR3 has 14 residues. V trimming: 6 bases; J trimming: 7 bases; junction bases outside the gene matches: 9.

This clonotype was counted only a few times. J is TRBJ2-3 and V is TRBV19; no firm D call. Germline V gene lookup returns CDR1 LNHDA and CDR2 SQIVND (reference sequence). The CDR3 consists of 17 residues. The V end was cut by 0 bases, the J end by 1 base, with 14 bases between. The CDR3 here is CASSIDMTFTGTDTQYF. CDR3 nucleotide sequence: TGTGCCAGTAGTATAGACATGACGTTTACGGGCACAGATACGCAGTATTTT.